This T cell receptor beta chain was identified in a study of shared clonotypes between healthy human individuals. On the study more broadly: Participating donors consisted of a couple of women and a few men aged 18 to 49.

Study results and caveats: How much donors shared clonotypes was expected to be affected by sequencing depth.

Data came from immunoSEQ multiplex PCR; TCRdb stores just in-frame clones and leaves some out. Of fewer than 3 million clones listed, around 90% were seen once; the top ten hold approximately 0.4%. Notes on this clone: Its antigen is still unknown.

Study donors comprised healthy, HIV-negative adults devoid of recent acute infection or vaccination. The specimen sequenced was naive CD4+ T cells from PBMCs. The subset denotes: CD45RA+ positively selected. The TCR originated in a man between 18 and 35 years old in good health. Some clones in this sample may be carry-over from other donors' samples.

The CDR3 sequence: CASSLMVRGSGGPSTDTQYF. The CDR3 nucleotides are TGTGCCAGCAGCTTAATGGTTCGGGGTAGCGGGGGGCCTAGCACAGATACGCAGTATTTT. The rearrangement joins TRBV7-3 to TRBJ2-3, with TRBD2 matching 10 bases. Trimming removed 1 base from V and 0 bases from J; junction bases left unmatched: 13. Germline-derived CDR1 and CDR2 are SGHTA and FQGTGA. This CDR3 region has 20 residues.